Given below is one T cell receptor (beta chain) in context. Its antigen is not known. This record comes from a study of radiotherapy plus CTLA-4 blockade in lung cancer. Whole-study context: Objective responses occurred in around 18% of patients; 25% to 40% had disease control.

Germline CDR1 is MDHEN and CDR2 is SYDVKM. V was pared by 5 bases and J by 0 bases, with 6 bases of the junction left unmatched. CDR3 length: 17 amino acids. Treatment of patients with chemo-refractory metastatic non-small-cell lung cancer consisted of focal radiation plus CTLA-4 blockade with ipilimumab. Overall study findings and caveats: Among blood TCR repertoires after radiotherapy plus ipilimumab, tumor-derived clones expanded. According to reports, early shifts in blood T cell clones, alongside interferon-beta, forecast response most accurately.

The table came from immunoSEQ multiplex PCR; TCRdb's copy has only in-frame clones and leaves some out. The sample shows over 100,000 clones, roughly 77% of them seen only once. The receptor was derived from a human donor with non-small cell lung cancer that progressed on radiotherapy plus ipilimumab. Some clones in this sample may be carry-over from other donors' samples. The sample consisted of peripheral blood, taken from a patient treated with radiotherapy plus ipilimumab. This chain joins TRBV28 and TRBJ2-5, with 13 bases that match TRBD2. The CDR3 reads CASSRLAGGQYQETQYF. The CDR3 DNA sequence: TGTGCCAGCAGTCGACTAGCGGGGGGCCAGTACCAAGAGACCCAGTACTTC.